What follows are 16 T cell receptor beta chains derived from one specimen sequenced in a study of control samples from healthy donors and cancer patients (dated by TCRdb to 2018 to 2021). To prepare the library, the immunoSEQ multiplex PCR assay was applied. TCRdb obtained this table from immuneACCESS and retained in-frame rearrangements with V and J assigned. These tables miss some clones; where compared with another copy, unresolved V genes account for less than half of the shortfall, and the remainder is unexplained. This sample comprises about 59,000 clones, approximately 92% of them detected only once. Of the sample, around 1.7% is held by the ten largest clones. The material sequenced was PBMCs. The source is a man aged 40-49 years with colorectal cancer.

The DNA of the CDR3 is TGTGCCAGCGAAGAGGGGGCGGGCACCGGGGAGCTGTTTTTT. Translating gives CASEEGAGTGELFF. This chain uses TRBV7-3 with TRBJ2-2; TRBD1 aligns across 7 bases. V trimming: 8 bases; J trimming: 4 bases; junction bases outside the gene matches: 7. The CDR3 is 14 residues long. The V gene's germline CDR1 is SGHTA and CDR2 FQGTGA.

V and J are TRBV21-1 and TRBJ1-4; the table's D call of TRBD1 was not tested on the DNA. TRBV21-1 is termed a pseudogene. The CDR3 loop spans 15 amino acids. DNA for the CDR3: TGTGCCAGCAGCAAAGAGGTTCAGGCCAATGAAAAACTGTTTTTT. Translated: CASSKEVQANEKLFF.

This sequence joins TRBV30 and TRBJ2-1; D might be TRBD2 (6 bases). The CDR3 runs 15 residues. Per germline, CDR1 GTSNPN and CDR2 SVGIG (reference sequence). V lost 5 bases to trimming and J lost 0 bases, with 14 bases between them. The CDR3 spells CAWGDLGHSYNEQFF. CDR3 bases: TGTGCCTGGGGGGACTTGGGCCACTCCTACAATGAGCAGTTCTTC.

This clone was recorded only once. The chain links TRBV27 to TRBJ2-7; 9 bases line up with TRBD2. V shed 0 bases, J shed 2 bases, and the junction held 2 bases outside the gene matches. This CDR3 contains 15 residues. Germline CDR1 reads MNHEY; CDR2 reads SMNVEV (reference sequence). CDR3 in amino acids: CASSLSSGGPYEQYF. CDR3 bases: TGTGCCAGCAGTTTATCTAGCGGGGGACCCTACGAGCAGTACTTC.

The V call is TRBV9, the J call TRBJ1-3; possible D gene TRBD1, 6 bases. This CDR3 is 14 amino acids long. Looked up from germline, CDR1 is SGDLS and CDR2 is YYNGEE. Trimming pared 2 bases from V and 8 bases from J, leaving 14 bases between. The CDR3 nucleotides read TGTGCCAGCAGCGTCGGTTCAGGGGAGGACACCATATATTTT. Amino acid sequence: CASSVGSGEDTIYF. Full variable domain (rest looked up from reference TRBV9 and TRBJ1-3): DSGVTQTPKHLITATGQRVTLRCSPRSGDLSVYWYQQSLDQGLQFLIQYYNGEERAKGNILERFSAQQFPDLHSELNLSSLELGDSALYFCASSVGSGEDTIYFGEGSWLTVV.

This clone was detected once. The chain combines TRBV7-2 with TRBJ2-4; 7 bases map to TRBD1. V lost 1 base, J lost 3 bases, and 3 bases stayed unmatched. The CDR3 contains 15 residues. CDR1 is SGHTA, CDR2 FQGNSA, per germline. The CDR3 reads CASSLGRDSKNIQYF. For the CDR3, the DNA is TGTGCCAGCAGCTTAGGAAGGGACAGCAAAAACATTCAGTACTTC.

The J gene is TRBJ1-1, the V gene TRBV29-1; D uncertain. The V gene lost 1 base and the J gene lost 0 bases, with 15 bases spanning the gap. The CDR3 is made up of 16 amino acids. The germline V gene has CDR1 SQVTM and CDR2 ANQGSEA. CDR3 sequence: CSVEGRRVNMNTEAFF. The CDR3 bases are TGCAGCGTTGAAGGGCGAAGAGTTAACATGAACACTGAAGCTTTCTTT. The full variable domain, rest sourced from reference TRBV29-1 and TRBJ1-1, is SAVISQKPSRDICQRGTSLTIQCQVDSQVTMMFWYRQQPGQSLTLIATANQGSEATYESGFVIDKFPISRPNLTFSTLTVSNMSPEDSSIYLCSVEGRRVNMNTEAFFGQGTRLTVV.

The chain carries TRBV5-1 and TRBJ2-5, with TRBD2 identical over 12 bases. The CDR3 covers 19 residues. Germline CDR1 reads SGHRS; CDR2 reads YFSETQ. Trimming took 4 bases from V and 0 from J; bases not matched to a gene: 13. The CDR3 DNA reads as TGCGCCAGCAGCCCAGGCCGGACTAGCGGGGCCCGGTACCAAGAGACCCAGTACTTC. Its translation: CASSPGRTSGARYQETQYF.

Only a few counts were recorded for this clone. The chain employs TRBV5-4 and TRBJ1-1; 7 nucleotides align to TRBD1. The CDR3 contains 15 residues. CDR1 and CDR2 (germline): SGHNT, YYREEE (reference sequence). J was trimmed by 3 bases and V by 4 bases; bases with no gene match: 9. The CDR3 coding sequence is TGTGCCAGCAGCAAAAAGACAGGGTTCGACACTGAAGCTTTCTTT. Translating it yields CASSKKTGFDTEAFF.

The CDR3 here is CASNQGGGPETQYF. The DNA of the CDR3 is TGTGCCAGCAACCAAGGGGGGGGGCCAGAGACCCAGTACTTC. The J gene is TRBJ2-5, the V gene TRBV7-2, with D perhaps matching TRBD2 (7 bases). Trimming removed 7 bases from V and 4 bases from J, with 16 bases in between. The CDR3 length is 14 residues. Germline lookup yields CDR1 SGHTA and CDR2 FQGNSA. Complete variable domain (other parts from reference TRBV7-2 and TRBJ2-5): GAGVSQSPSNKVTEKGKDVELRCDPISGHTALYWYRQSLGQGLEFLIYFQGNSAPDKSGLPSDRFSAERTGGSVSTLTIQRTQQEDSAVYLCASNQGGGPETQYFGPGTRLLVL.

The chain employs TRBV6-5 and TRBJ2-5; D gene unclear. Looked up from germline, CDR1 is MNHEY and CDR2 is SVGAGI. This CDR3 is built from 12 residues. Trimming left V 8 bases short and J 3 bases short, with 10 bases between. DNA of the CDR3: TGTGCCAGCGGTCCCCTGAAAGAGACCCAGTACTTC. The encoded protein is CASGPLKETQYF.

The CDR3: CASRRGQNTDTQYF. CDR3 bases: TGTGCCAGCAGAAGGGGACAGAACACAGATACGCAGTATTTT. This chain uses TRBV2 with TRBJ2-3; the match to TRBD1 covers 7 bases. The V gene end was trimmed by 6 bases and the J gene end by 2 bases; junction bases not matched to a gene: 5. The CDR3 covers 14 residues. Germline V gives CDR1 SNHLY, CDR2 FYNNEI. The variable domain in full, with the rest retrieved from reference TRBV2 and TRBJ2-3, is EPEVTQTPSHQVTQMGQEVILRCVPISNHLYFYWYRQILGQKVEFLVSFYNNEISEKSEIFDDQFSVERPDGSNFTLKIRSTKLEDSAMYFCASRRGQNTDTQYFGPGTRLTVL.

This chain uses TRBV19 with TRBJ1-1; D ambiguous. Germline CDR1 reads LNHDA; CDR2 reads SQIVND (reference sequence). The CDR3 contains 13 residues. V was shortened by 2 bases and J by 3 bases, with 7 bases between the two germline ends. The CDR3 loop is CASSITGDTEAFF. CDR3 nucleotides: TGTGCCAGTAGTATAACTGGGGACACTGAAGCTTTCTTT.

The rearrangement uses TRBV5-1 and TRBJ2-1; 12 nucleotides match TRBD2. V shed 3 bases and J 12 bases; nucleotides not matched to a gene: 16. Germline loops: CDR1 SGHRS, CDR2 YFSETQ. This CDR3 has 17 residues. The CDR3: CASSSGSSGGAGGMQFF. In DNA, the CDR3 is TGCGCCAGCAGCTCTGGGTCTAGCGGGGGGGCCGGAGGAATGCAGTTCTTC. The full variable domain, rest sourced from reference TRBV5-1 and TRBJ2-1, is KAGVTQTPRYLIKTRGQQVTLSCSPISGHRSVSWYQQTPGQGLQFLFEYFSETQRNKGNFPGRFSGRQFSNSRSEMNVSTLELGDSALYLCASSSGSSGGAGGMQFFGPGTRLTVL.

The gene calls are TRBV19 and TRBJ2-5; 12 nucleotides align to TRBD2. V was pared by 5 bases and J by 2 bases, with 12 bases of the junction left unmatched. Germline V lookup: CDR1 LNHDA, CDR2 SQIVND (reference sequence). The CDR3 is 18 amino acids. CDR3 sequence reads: CASSPAKRTSGEQETQYF. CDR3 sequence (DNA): TGTGCCAGTAGTCCAGCCAAAAGGACTAGCGGGGAGCAAGAGACCCAGTACTTC.

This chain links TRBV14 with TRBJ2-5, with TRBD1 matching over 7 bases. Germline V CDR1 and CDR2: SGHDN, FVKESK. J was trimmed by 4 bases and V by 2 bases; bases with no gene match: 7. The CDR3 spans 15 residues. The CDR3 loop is CASSQRGLSLETQYF. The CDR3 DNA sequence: TGTGCCAGCAGCCAAAGGGGGCTGAGTTTAGAGACCCAGTACTTC.